This TCR beta chain is drawn from a study of blood T cell repertoires in COVID-19. Study-level background: Samples of COVID-19 (acute and convalescent) were obtained from the United States, Italy and Spain. PBMCs, B-cell-depleted T cells, or T cells were the source of the cDNA or gDNA that made up the material.

The CDR3 consists of 12 residues. CDR1 and CDR2 from the germline V gene are MNHEY and SVGAGI. Per the original methods: How many nucleated cells were present was estimated from reference gene primer amplification. The data were produced by immunoSEQ multiplex PCR, yet TCRdb's version contains in-frame clones alone and is incomplete. The V and J calls and clone size come from that table; D and trimming were worked out from the DNA. The sample has some 170,000 clones, around nine tenths seen once. V usage is TRBV6-5 and J usage is TRBJ2-4; 7 bases are shared with TRBD2. This TCR derives from a man between 60 and 75 years old with active or convalescent COVID-19. The sequencing input was peripheral blood. The CDR3 sequence: CAWRGAKNIQYF. DNA for the CDR3: TGTGCGTGGCGGGGGGCCAAAAACATTCAGTACTTC.